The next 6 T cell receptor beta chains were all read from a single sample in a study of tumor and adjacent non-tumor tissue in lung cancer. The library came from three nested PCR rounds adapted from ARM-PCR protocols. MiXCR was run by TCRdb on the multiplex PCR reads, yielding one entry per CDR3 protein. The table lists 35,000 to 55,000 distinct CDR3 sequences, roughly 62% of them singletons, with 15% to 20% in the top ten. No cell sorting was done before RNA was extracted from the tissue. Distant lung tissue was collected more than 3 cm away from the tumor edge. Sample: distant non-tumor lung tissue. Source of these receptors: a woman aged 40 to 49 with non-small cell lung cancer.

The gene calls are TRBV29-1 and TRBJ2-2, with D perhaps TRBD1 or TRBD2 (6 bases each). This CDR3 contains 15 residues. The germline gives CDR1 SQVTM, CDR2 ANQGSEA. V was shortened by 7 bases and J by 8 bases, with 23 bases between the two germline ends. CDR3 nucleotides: TGCAGCGCGAAAAGGGGGGCGGATATCACAGGGGAGCTGTTTTTT. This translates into CSAKRGADITGELFF.

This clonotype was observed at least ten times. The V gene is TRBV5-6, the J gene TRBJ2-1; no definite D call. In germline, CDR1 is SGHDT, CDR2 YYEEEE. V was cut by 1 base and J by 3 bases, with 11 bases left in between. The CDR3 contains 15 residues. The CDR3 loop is CASSLKLARYNEQFF. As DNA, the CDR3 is TGTGCCAGCAGCTTGAAATTAGCCCGCTACAATGAGCAGTTCTTC.

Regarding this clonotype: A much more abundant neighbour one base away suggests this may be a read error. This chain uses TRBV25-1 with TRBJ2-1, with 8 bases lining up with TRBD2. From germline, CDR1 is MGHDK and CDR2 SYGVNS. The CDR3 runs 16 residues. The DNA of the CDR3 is TGTGCCTGCAGTGAATGGTCCAGCGGGAGAGCCATGGAGCAGTTCTTC. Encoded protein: CACSEWSSGRAMEQFF.

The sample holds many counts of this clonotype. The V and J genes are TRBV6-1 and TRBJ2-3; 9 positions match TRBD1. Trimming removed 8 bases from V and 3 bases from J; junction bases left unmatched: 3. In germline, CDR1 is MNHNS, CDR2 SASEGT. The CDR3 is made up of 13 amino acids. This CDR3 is CASEGTGTDTQYF. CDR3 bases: TGTGCCAGCGAAGGGACAGGGACAGATACGCAGTATTTT.

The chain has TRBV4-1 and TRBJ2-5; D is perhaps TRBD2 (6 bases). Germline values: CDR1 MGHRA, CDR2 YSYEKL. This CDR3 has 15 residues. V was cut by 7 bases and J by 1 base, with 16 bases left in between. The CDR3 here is CASIPGVGTQETQYF. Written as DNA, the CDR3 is TGCGCCAGCATCCCGGGGGTCGGCACCCAAGAGACCCAGTACTTC.

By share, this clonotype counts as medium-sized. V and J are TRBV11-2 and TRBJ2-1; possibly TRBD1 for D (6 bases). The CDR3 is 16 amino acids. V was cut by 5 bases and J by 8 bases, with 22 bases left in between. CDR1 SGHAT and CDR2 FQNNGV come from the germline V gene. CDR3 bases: TGTGCCAGCAGCCCCCCAGGGGCGAGTCGCGGCCATGAGCAGTTCTTC. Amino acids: CASSPPGASRGHEQFF.